The clone carrying this TCR beta chain was picked up one time. Its cognate antigen is unknown. Sequencing used immunoSEQ multiplex PCR; TCRdb keeps in-frame clones, though not all of them. The data contain a few million clones, more than 80% of them seen just once; the ten biggest clones take up about 0.13%. This CDR3 spans 17 amino acids. Germline assignment: CDR1 SGHTA and CDR2 FQGTGA. V was shortened by 1 base and J by 5 bases, with 17 bases between the two germline ends. The sample is drawn from a study of shared clonotypes between healthy human individuals. All donors were healthy HIV-negative adults lacking recent acute infections or vaccinations. Study-wide results and caveats: Sample collection involved blood only; tissue repertoires are likely different. Among donors, sharing of clonotypes was expected to be affected by sequencing depth.

The source of this sequence is a man aged 18 to 30 in good health. The sequencing input was naive CD4+ T cells sorted from blood. Subset described: CD45RA+ positively selected. J is TRBJ2-2 and V is TRBV7-3; D is uncertain. The CDR3 loop reads CASSLRPASDVTGELFF. The CDR3 DNA reads TGTGCCAGCAGCTTAAGACCGGCCAGCGATGTTACCGGGGAGCTGTTTTTT.